The 20 T cell receptor beta chains below were found in one sample sequenced in a study of radiation and T cells in renal cell carcinoma. Using immunoSEQ multiplex PCR, the repertoire was profiled, and TCRdb retains in-frame clones only, with some absent. The profile shows 60,000 to 75,000 clones, approximately 80% of them singletons. Time point: blood 4 weeks post-SBRT, at nephrectomy. The treatment denotes: 15 Gy SBRT to primary tumor, nephrectomy 4 weeks later. The sequencing used blood, collected from a patient whose treatment included radiotherapy and nephrectomy. These receptors originate from a man aged 55 to 70 with renal cell carcinoma.

V is TRBV2 and J is TRBJ2-3; 12 nucleotides agree with TRBD2. This CDR3 region has 16 residues. The V gene's germline CDR1 is SNHLY and CDR2 FYNNEI. The J segment lost 4 bases and the V segment lost 5 bases, leaving 7 bases of the junction unmatched. CDR3 sequence: CASSRASGRVADTQYF. CDR3 nucleotide sequence: TGTGCCAGCAGTAGGGCTAGCGGGAGGGTCGCAGATACGCAGTATTTT.

The chain combines TRBV7-6 with TRBJ2-7; the D gene is possibly TRBD1 (6 bases). With 0 bases removed from V and 3 bases from J, the gap between germline ends came to 12 bases. The germline CDR1 and CDR2 sequences are SGHVS and FNYEAQ. The CDR3 has 15 residues. The CDR3 nucleotides are TGTGCCAGCAGCTTAGCGCACCAGGGGAGCTACGAGCAGTACTTC. This codes for CASSLAHQGSYEQYF.

A word on this clone: Other DNA sequences in this sample translate to the same CDR3. The V and J genes are TRBV9 and TRBJ2-3; possibly TRBD2 for D (6 bases). From germline, CDR1 is SGDLS and CDR2 YYNGEE. The CDR3 sequence is 15 residues long. V was trimmed by 3 bases and J by 0 bases, leaving 11 bases between them. CDR3: CASSGSGTSTDTQYF. In DNA, the CDR3 is TGTGCCAGCAGCGGATCCGGGACTAGCACAGATACGCAGTATTTT.

This clone was seen a few times. This chain connects TRBV5-4 to TRBJ2-7; 9 bases are a match to TRBD1. With V trimmed by 4 bases and J by 5 bases, 7 bases remained unmatched. The CDR3 totals 14 residues. CDR1 is SGHNT and CDR2 is YYREEE in the germline V gene (reference sequence). This chain's CDR3 is CASSLQGAMNEQYF. The CDR3 DNA reads as TGTGCCAGCAGCCTACAGGGGGCGATGAACGAGCAGTACTTC.

The rearrangement uses TRBV5-1 and TRBJ2-7, with 7 bases matching TRBD2. V gave up 4 bases and J gave up 6 bases; unmatched junction bases: 16. The length of the CDR3 is 16 residues. Germline CDR1 is SGHRS and CDR2 is YFSETQ. The CDR3 coding sequence is TGCGCCAGCAGCCGGACGAGTGCGGGAGTCCATGCCGAGCAGTACGTC. The encoded protein is CASSRTSAGVHAEQYV.

The chain is built from TRBV13 and TRBJ2-7, with 9 bases lining up with TRBD1. This CDR3 has 16 residues. Trimming removed 0 bases from V and 3 bases from J; junction bases left unmatched: 6. Germline values: CDR1 PRHDT, CDR2 FYEKMQ (reference sequence). CDR3 DNA: TGTGCCAGCAGCTTAGGGGGGGGACAGGGTAACTACGAGCAGTACTTC. The encoded protein is CASSLGGGQGNYEQYF.

J is TRBJ1-5 and V is TRBV6-6; D is uncertain. Germline CDR1 reads MNHNY; CDR2 reads SVGAGI (reference sequence). The CDR3 totals 13 residues. V lost 10 bases, J lost 6 bases, and 16 bases lay in between. This CDR3 is CAITSSVSQPQHF. The CDR3 coding sequence is TGTGCCATTACATCATCAGTGTCTCAGCCCCAGCATTTT.

For the CDR3, the DNA is TGTGCCAGTAGTTTCCAGAGCGACACCGGGGAGCTGTTTTTT. It is translated as CASSFQSDTGELFF. The gene calls are TRBV19 and TRBJ2-2; D not resolved. The V and J ends lost 5 bases and 3 bases respectively, with 10 bases between them. Germline-derived CDR1 and CDR2 are LNHDA and SQIVND (reference sequence). The CDR3 is 14 residues long.

The V gene is TRBV4-1, the J gene TRBJ2-5; 7 nucleotides line up with TRBD1. The V and J ends lost 0 bases and 5 bases, in that order; junction bases with no gene match: 0. Germline V gene data show CDR1 as MGHRA and CDR2 as YSYEKL. This CDR3 is 13 amino acids long. Here the CDR3 DNA reads TGCGCCAGCAGCCAAGACAGGGGGGAGACCCAGTACTTC. Its translation: CASSQDRGETQYF.

The gene calls are TRBV19 and TRBJ1-2, with a possible D match to TRBD1 (5 bases). Trimming removed 7 bases from V and 7 bases from J, with 22 bases in between. The V gene's germline CDR1 is LNHDA and CDR2 SQIVND (reference sequence). CDR3 length: 15 amino acids. This CDR3 is CASTLGDGVGFGYTF. CDR3 in DNA: TGTGCCAGTACCCTGGGGGACGGGGTCGGGTTTGGCTACACCTTC.

This chain connects TRBV7-9 to TRBJ2-3; D could derive from TRBD1 or TRBD2 (5 bases each). The germline CDR1 and CDR2 sequences are SEHNR and FQNEAQ (reference sequence). Between the trimmed V and J ends, which lost 2 bases and 3 bases, there was a span of 15 bases. The CDR3 extends over 16 amino acids. The DNA for the CDR3 is TGTGCCAGCAGCTTATCTTTGGGGCCGGGGACAGATACGCAGTATTTT. It codes for CASSLSLGPGTDTQYF.

This clone occurred once. CDR3 amino acids: CASSLELVDTWETQYF. The CDR3 DNA reads as TGTGCCAGCAGCTTGGAACTAGTTGACACCTGGGAGACCCAGTACTTC. The chain couples TRBV5-6 to TRBJ2-5, with D perhaps TRBD2 (5 bases). The CDR3 covers 16 residues. The V gene's germline CDR1 is SGHDT and CDR2 YYEEEE. With 0 bases removed from V and 5 bases from J, the gap between germline ends came to 17 bases.

In its sample, this clone was seen once. V gene TRBV30 combines with J gene TRBJ2-5; D is uncertain. V was trimmed by 2 bases and J by 5 bases, leaving 12 bases between them. In germline, CDR1 is GTSNPN, CDR2 SVGIG (reference sequence). The CDR3 is 13 residues long. The CDR3 nucleotides are TGTGCCTGGAGTATCAGACTCGGCGAGACCCAGTACTTC. This gives the protein CAWSIRLGETQYF.

The gene calls are TRBV6-1 and TRBJ2-6, with TRBD1 matching over 9 bases. Germline CDR1 is MNHNS and CDR2 is SASEGT. With V trimmed by 6 bases and J by 0 bases, 12 bases remained unmatched. This CDR3 spans 19 amino acids. The CDR3 coding sequence is TGTGCCAGCAGGGAACCTGGACAGGGGTTCGTCTCTGGGGCCAACGTCCTGACTTTC. The encoded protein is CASREPGQGFVSGANVLTF.

This clone has only a few counts. The chain links TRBV6-6 to TRBJ1-6; D not resolved. The germline gives CDR1 MNHNY, CDR2 SVGAGI (reference sequence). This CDR3 has 12 residues. With 6 bases removed from V and 6 bases from J, the gap between germline ends came to 6 bases. CDR3 in amino acids: CASRNTNSPLHF. In DNA, the CDR3 is TGTGCCAGCAGGAATACTAATTCACCCCTCCACTTT.

The genes are TRBV27 and TRBJ2-3, with 7 bases matching TRBD2. Germline V CDR1 and CDR2: MNHEY, SMNVEV (reference sequence). This CDR3 region has 14 residues. V shed 5 bases, J shed 5 bases, and the junction held 7 bases outside the gene matches. CDR3 nucleotide sequence: TGTGCCAGCAGTAAGGGACTATCTCTAGATACGCAGTATTTT. It specifies CASSKGLSLDTQYF.

This clone occurred once. V is TRBV11-2 and J is TRBJ1-4; TRBD1 agrees at 7 bases. This CDR3 has 15 amino acids. The junction had 10 bases not matched to a gene; V was cut back by 4 bases and J by 8 bases. Germline loops: CDR1 SGHAT, CDR2 FQNNGV. The CDR3 reads CASSSTGALGEKLFF. DNA for the CDR3: TGTGCCAGCAGCTCTACAGGGGCCCTGGGAGAAAAACTGTTTTTT.

The rearrangement uses TRBV6-6 and TRBJ1-2, with 7 nucleotides matching TRBD1. Unmatched junction bases numbered 12, after V lost 4 bases and J lost 10 bases. CDR3 length equals 14 residues. Germline V gives CDR1 MNHNY, CDR2 SVGAGI (reference sequence). The CDR3 DNA reads TGTGCCAGCAGTTCCACCCGGGACAGTTTCGACTACACCTTC. Protein sequence: CASSSTRDSFDYTF.

This clone was recorded a few times. V and J are TRBV7-7 and TRBJ2-1; D is ambiguous. In germline, CDR1 is SSHAT, CDR2 FNYEAQ (reference sequence). Trimming took 5 bases from V and 2 from J, leaving 7 bases between them. The CDR3 has 13 amino acids. CDR3 sequence reads: CASSPDPYNEQFF. The DNA for the CDR3 is TGTGCCAGCAGCCCAGACCCCTACAATGAGCAGTTCTTC.

Within the sample, this clone is medium-sized (0.01 to 0.1%). The CDR3 region is CASSLLGAYNEQFF. The CDR3 DNA sequence: TGTGCCAGCAGTCTTTTAGGCGCCTACAATGAGCAGTTCTTC. The chain couples TRBV28 to TRBJ2-1, with D unresolved. Trimming shortened V by 5 bases and J by 2 bases, and 10 bases separated the two germline ends. Per the germline V gene, CDR1 is MDHEN and CDR2 is SYDVKM. The CDR3 consists of 14 residues.